These 21 T cell receptor beta chains were sequenced from one sample in a study of blood T cell repertoires in COVID-19 (dated by TCRdb to about 2020). Receptors were amplified or captured by the immunoSEQ multiplex PCR assay. This is the immuneACCESS table as TCRdb keeps it, with only in-frame sequences that have V and J called. A part of the clones is gone; compared with another copy, unresolved V genes explain less than half, and the rest is unexplained. Present in this sample are 250,000 to 300,000 clones, approximately 87% of which were seen just once. Around 12% of the sample is taken by the ten largest. Material: peripheral blood. All receptors derive from a woman aged 25 to 39 with COVID-19, enrolled during active disease.

The gene calls are TRBV6-9 and TRBJ1-4; 11 nucleotides match TRBD1. V trimming: 6 bases; J trimming: 4 bases; junction bases outside the gene matches: 10. Germline CDR1 MNHGY, CDR2 SVAAGI. The CDR3 contains 17 residues. The CDR3 reads CASRRGPGQGGNEKLFF. The CDR3 bases are TGTGCCAGCAGGAGAGGGCCGGGACAGGGGGGTAATGAAAAACTGTTTTTT.

The chain combines TRBV5-1 with TRBJ2-1; D is unresolved. Germline V CDR1 and CDR2: SGHRS, YFSETQ. CDR3 size: 13 residues. Trimming took off 0 bases at V and 5 bases at J, with 6 bases between the two ends. CDR3 protein: CASSLDPNNEQFF. The CDR3 nucleotides read TGCGCCAGCAGCTTGGATCCCAACAATGAGCAGTTCTTC.

The rearrangement uses TRBV5-4 and TRBJ2-5, with 7 nucleotides matching TRBD2. The germline CDR1 and CDR2 sequences are SGHNT and YYREEE (reference sequence). Trimming removed 4 bases from V and 1 base from J; junction bases left unmatched: 4. The CDR3 has 14 amino acids. CDR3 DNA: TGTGCCAGCAGCGCGGGGGATGGCCAAGAGACCCAGTACTTC. Translation gives CASSAGDGQETQYF.

The chain employs TRBV5-8 and TRBJ1-1; D unresolved. V shed 1 base and J shed 0 bases, with 19 bases lying between them. Germline loops: CDR1 SGHTS, CDR2 YDEGEE. The CDR3 runs to 18 residues. The CDR3 nucleotides are TGTGCCAGCAGCTTGACTCCGGGGTACGGTCGAATGAACACTGAAGCTTTCTTT. This sequence encodes CASSLTPGYGRMNTEAFF.

In its sample, this clone was seen a few times. The chain combines TRBV3-1 (or the pseudogene TRBV3-2) with TRBJ2-7; possibly TRBD1 for D (5 bases). Germline-derived CDR1 and CDR2 are LGHDT and YNNKEL (reference sequence). The CDR3 length is 15 residues. Deletions cut 1 base from V and 7 bases from J, with 17 bases between. The DNA for the CDR3 is TGTGCCAGCAGCCAAGGGACATCCCGGGCAGGAGAGCAGTACTTC. Translating gives CASSQGTSRAGEQYF.

This rearrangement joins TRBV12-3 or TRBV12-4 to TRBJ1-6; D may be TRBD1 (5 bases). The ends were cut back, 5 bases at V and 10 bases at J, with 12 bases in the middle. This CDR3 comprises 13 residues. The CDR3 nucleotides are TGTGCCAGCAGTGACAGAACAAACTCACCCCTCCACTTT. Residues: CASSDRTNSPLHF.

This clone was recorded only once. The rearrangement joins TRBV5-4 to TRBJ2-6, with 15 nucleotides matching TRBD2. The length of the CDR3 is 20 residues. With V trimmed by 3 bases and J by 0 bases, 7 bases remained unmatched. The V gene's germline CDR1 is SGHNT and CDR2 YYREEE (reference sequence). CDR3 residues: CASSSGLAGGISSGANVLTF. CDR3 in DNA: TGTGCCAGCAGCTCTGGACTAGCGGGGGGGATAAGCTCTGGGGCCAACGTCCTGACTTTC.

The chain couples TRBV15 to TRBJ1-1; D is perhaps TRBD1 (6 bases). Germline-derived CDR1 and CDR2 are LNHNV and YYDKDF (reference sequence). This CDR3 comprises 14 residues. The CDR3 coding sequence is TGTGCTGCCCGGGGGGGCAGCATGAACACTGAAGCTTTCTTT. Translated, it gives CAARGGSMNTEAFF.

The chain combines TRBV18 with TRBJ2-5; 7 nucleotides match TRBD1. Germline loops: CDR1 KGHSH, CDR2 LQKENI. The CDR3 runs to 13 residues. Germline trimming cut 6 bases from V and 2 bases from J; bases unmatched to any gene: 3. The CDR3 protein is CASSRDRQETQYF. CDR3 coding DNA: TGTGCCAGCTCTCGGGACAGACAAGAGACCCAGTACTTC.

V and J are TRBV27 and TRBJ2-1, with 9 bases matching TRBD2. Germline values: CDR1 MNHEY, CDR2 SMNVEV (reference sequence). The length of the CDR3 is 15 residues. V was clipped by 7 bases and J by 9 bases; unmatched bases: 13. CDR3 bases: TGTGCCAGCACACTGCGGGGGGGCCACGGGGGTGAGCAGTTCTTC. Translation gives CASTLRGGHGGEQFF.

As regards this clone: At the DNA level, this CDR3 is encoded by other sequences in the same sample as well. The chain uses TRBV5-1 and TRBJ2-5; TRBD2 agrees at 9 bases. The CDR3 loop spans 14 amino acids. Trimming removed 1 base from V and 2 bases from J; junction bases left unmatched: 0. From germline, CDR1 is SGHRS and CDR2 YFSETQ. As DNA, the CDR3 is TGCGCCAGCAGCTTGAGCGGGGGGCAAGAGACCCAGTACTTC. Protein product: CASSLSGGQETQYF.

This rearrangement joins TRBV7-8 to TRBJ2-3, with a tentative D call TRBD2 (5 bases). V was trimmed by 2 bases and J by 4 bases, leaving 7 bases between them. CDR1 is SGHVS and CDR2 is FQNEAQ in the germline V gene. The CDR3 sequence is 13 residues long. CDR3 region: CASSLPGSDTQYF. The CDR3 coding sequence is TGTGCCAGCAGCTTACCGGGATCAGATACGCAGTATTTT.

V gene TRBV2 combines with J gene TRBJ2-1; 7 nucleotides line up with TRBD2. With 8 bases clipped from V and 8 bases from J, the junction kept 3 bases outside the gene matches. Germline V lookup: CDR1 SNHLY, CDR2 FYNNEI. This CDR3 is 11 amino acids long. CDR3 coding DNA: TGTGCCAGCTGGGGGGGGGATGAGCAGTTCTTC. This sequence encodes CASWGGDEQFF.

The CDR3 region is CASGNRADNSPLHF. CDR3 DNA: TGTGCCAGCGGAAACAGGGCTGATAATTCACCCCTCCACTTT. V usage is TRBV19 and J usage is TRBJ1-6; D is possibly TRBD1 (6 bases). Germline assignment: CDR1 LNHDA and CDR2 SQIVND (reference sequence). Trimming took 9 bases from V and 5 from J, leaving 14 bases between them. The CDR3 totals 14 residues. The full variable domain, its missing parts supplied by reference TRBV19 and TRBJ1-6, is DGGITQSPKYLFRKEGQNVTLSCEQNLNHDAMYWYRQDPGQGLRLIYYSQIVNDFQKGDIAEGYSVSREKKESFPLTVTSAQKNPTAFYLCASGNRADNSPLHFGNGTRLTVT.

As concerns this clone: Other DNA sequences in this sample translate to the same CDR3. V and J are TRBV9 and TRBJ2-7, with D possibly matching TRBD2 (5 bases). Per germline, CDR1 SGDLS and CDR2 YYNGEE. V lost 1 base to trimming and J lost 0 bases, with 11 bases between them. This CDR3 is built from 15 residues. CDR3 loop: CASSVSRDSSYEQYF. The CDR3 coding sequence is TGTGCCAGCAGCGTAAGTCGGGATAGCTCCTACGAGCAGTACTTC.

V usage is TRBV7-6 and J usage is TRBJ2-2; no clear D gene. Germline lookup yields CDR1 SGHVS and CDR2 FNYEAQ. This CDR3 has 11 residues. V was pared by 6 bases and J by 8 bases, with 7 bases between. In DNA form, the CDR3 reads TGTGCCAGCAGTGCCACAGGGGAGCTGTTTTTT. Translation gives CASSATGELFF.

The V gene is TRBV27, the J gene TRBJ1-1, with 10 bases aligning to TRBD1. The CDR3 totals 16 residues. Germline V gene sequence: CDR1 MNHEY, CDR2 SMNVEV (reference sequence). Unmatched junction bases numbered 11, after V lost 5 bases and J lost 5 bases. CDR3 sequence reads: CASSPGPGQGWTEAFF. Written as DNA, the CDR3 is TGTGCCAGCAGTCCAGGGCCGGGACAGGGGTGGACTGAAGCTTTCTTT.

The chain couples TRBV5-1 to TRBJ1-1; possible D gene TRBD1, 5 bases. Germline V gives CDR1 SGHRS, CDR2 YFSETQ. The CDR3 loop spans 14 amino acids. Trimming removed 6 bases from V and 4 bases from J, with 16 bases in between. CDR3 loop: CASIGADMGTEAFF. CDR3 sequence (DNA): TGCGCCAGCATAGGGGCGGATATGGGCACTGAAGCTTTCTTT.

This clone showed up just once. The chain is built from TRBV10-2 and TRBJ2-3; a weak D match, TRBD2 (5 bases). CDR1 is WSHSY, CDR2 SAAADI, per germline. There are 17 residues in the CDR3. V lost 4 bases to trimming and J lost 4 bases, with 21 bases between them. The CDR3, as DNA: TGCGCCAGCAGTGTCTGGCAGACGGCATGGCGGGCAGATACGCAGTATTTT. It specifies CASSVWQTAWRADTQYF.

The chain recombines TRBV2 with TRBJ1-1, with a weak D call TRBD1 (6 bases). The germline gives CDR1 SNHLY, CDR2 FYNNEI. Trimming stripped 6 bases from V and 3 bases from J, with 11 bases between. The CDR3 runs to 13 residues. The CDR3: CASSPGHYTEAFF. The CDR3 nucleotides read TGTGCCAGCAGCCCGGGACACTACACTGAAGCTTTCTTT.

V is TRBV2 and J is TRBJ1-5, with 11 bases aligning to TRBD1. The length of the CDR3 is 15 residues. CDR1 and CDR2 (germline): SNHLY, FYNNEI. Trimming took 6 bases from V and 6 from J; bases not matched to a gene: 7. DNA of the CDR3: TGTGCCAGCAGACGGACAGGGGGCGGGGGTCAGCCCCAGCATTTT. Residues: CASRRTGGGGQPQHF.